Listed here are 30 T cell receptor beta chains from one sample, sequenced in a study of CD8 T cells in Susac syndrome. About 0.45 to 1 ug RNA was reverse transcribed with random hexamers. TCRdb re-analysed the immunoSEQ multiplex PCR reads in MiXCR, keeping a single row per CDR3 protein. There are under 200,000 distinct CDR3 sequences in the sample; roughly 95% occur only once, and about 0.16% lies in the top ten. Sequences were obtained from CD8+ T cells from PBMCs. These receptors originate from a human donor with multiple sclerosis.

The rearrangement links TRBV28 to TRBJ2-7, with 7 bases that match TRBD2. There are 14 residues in the CDR3. Germline V CDR1 and CDR2: MDHEN, SYDVKM. V gave up 2 bases and J gave up 5 bases; unmatched junction bases: 6. In DNA, the CDR3 is TGTGCCAGCAGTTTAACCAGCGGGACTGACGAGCAGTACTTC. As protein: CASSLTSGTDEQYF. The variable domain in full, completed from reference TRBV28 and TRBJ2-7, reads DVKVTQSSRYLVKRTGEKVFLECVQDMDHENMFWYRQDPGLGLRLIYFSYDVKMKEKGDIPEGYSVSREKKERFSLILESASTNQTSMYLCASSLTSGTDEQYFGPGTRLTVT.

The DNA for the CDR3 is TGCAGCGTAATGCAGCTTTATGGCTACACCTTC. Translated, it gives CSVMQLYGYTF. The chain has TRBV29-1 and TRBJ1-2; unclear D gene. Germline V gene data show CDR1 as SQVTM and CDR2 as ANQGSEA. V was trimmed by 6 bases and J by 5 bases, leaving 10 bases between them. The CDR3 runs 11 residues.

The gene calls are TRBV18 and TRBJ2-1; 9 nucleotides match TRBD2. The CDR3 has 15 amino acids. Trimming at V came to 6 bases and at J to 5 bases, leaving 8 bases not matched to a gene. Per the germline V gene, CDR1 is KGHSH and CDR2 is LQKENI. CDR3 sequence reads: CASSDLAGTNNEQFF. CDR3 sequence (DNA): TGTGCCAGCTCCGATCTAGCGGGAACCAACAATGAGCAGTTCTTC.

The chain carries TRBV29-1 and TRBJ1-2, with 7 bases matching TRBD1. The CDR3 has 13 residues. The germline CDR1 and CDR2 sequences are SQVTM and ANQGSEA. The V segment lost 7 bases and the J segment 4 bases; nucleotides outside the gene matches: 9. As DNA, the CDR3 is TGCAGCGCTACGACAGGGCAGGGCTATGGCTACACCTTC. It specifies CSATTGQGYGYTF.

This chain links TRBV7-3 with TRBJ2-7; 8 nucleotides line up with TRBD2. This CDR3 has 15 residues. Germline-derived CDR1 and CDR2 are SGHTA and FQGTGA. With V trimmed by 2 bases and J by 2 bases, 5 bases remained unmatched. The CDR3 loop is CASSLAGGTTYEQYF. The CDR3 coding sequence is TGTGCCAGCAGCTTAGCGGGAGGTACTACCTACGAGCAGTACTTC.

In its sample, this clonotype was seen once. V gene TRBV4-1 combines with J gene TRBJ2-1; no firm D call. The germline V gene has CDR1 MGHRA and CDR2 YSYEKL. This CDR3 is 11 amino acids long. The V gene lost 4 bases and the J gene lost 6 bases, with 4 bases spanning the gap. CDR3 amino acids: CASSRTNEQFF. The DNA of the CDR3 is TGCGCCAGCAGCCGCACCAATGAGCAGTTCTTC.

V gene TRBV7-3 combines with J gene TRBJ2-2, with 7 bases that match TRBD2. Germline CDR1 SGHTA, CDR2 FQGTGA. The CDR3 runs 16 residues. J was trimmed by 7 bases and V by 5 bases; bases with no gene match: 13. This chain's CDR3 is CASSPSPRTRGGELFF. CDR3 nucleotide sequence: TGTGCCAGCAGCCCGTCCCCTAGGACTAGGGGCGGGGAGCTGTTTTTT.

CDR3 DNA: TGTGCCAGCAGCCCGGTAGCGGGAGTGACAGATACGCAGTATTTT. Its translation is CASSPVAGVTDTQYF. The chain links TRBV3-1 to TRBJ2-3; 9 positions match TRBD2. Germline CDR1 is LGHDT and CDR2 is YNNKEL (reference sequence). The CDR3 has 15 amino acids. The V gene end was trimmed by 4 bases and the J gene end by 3 bases; junction bases not matched to a gene: 5.

V is TRBV28 and J is TRBJ1-2, with a weak D call TRBD1 (5 bases). CDR1 and CDR2 (germline): MDHEN, SYDVKM. V was shortened by 2 bases and J by 6 bases, with 16 bases between the two germline ends. This CDR3 has 15 amino acids. CDR3 protein: CASSLIEGPGNGYTF. In DNA form, the CDR3 reads TGTGCCAGCAGTTTAATAGAGGGGCCGGGGAATGGCTACACCTTC.

This chain uses TRBV15 with TRBJ2-1; 11 bases are shared with TRBD2. This CDR3 has 15 residues. Germline loops: CDR1 LNHNV, CDR2 YYDKDF (reference sequence). V lost 5 bases to trimming and J lost 5 bases; unmatched junction nucleotides: 5. The CDR3 nucleotides read TGTGCCACCAGCTCCGGACTAGCGGGTGACAATGAGCAGTTCTTC. Residues: CATSSGLAGDNEQFF.

CDR3 in DNA: TGTGCCAGCAGCGTAGAGAAAGATGGCTACACCTTC. This codes for CASSVEKDGYTF. The J gene is TRBJ1-2, the V gene TRBV9; no clear D. The CDR3 has 12 residues. Germline CDR1 and CDR2: SGDLS and YYNGEE. Trimming shortened V by 0 bases and J by 6 bases, and 6 bases separated the two germline ends.

This clonotype was detected only once. The V gene is TRBV4-1, the J gene TRBJ2-7; 9 bases fit TRBD2. CDR1 is MGHRA and CDR2 is YSYEKL in the germline V gene. The CDR3 length is 15 residues. With V trimmed by 6 bases and J by 0 bases, 6 bases remained unmatched. CDR3 protein: CASRTAGGSSYEQYF. The CDR3 nucleotides read TGCGCCAGCAGAACAGCGGGAGGATCCTCCTACGAGCAGTACTTC.

This sequence joins TRBV12-3 or TRBV12-4 and TRBJ2-3, with unresolved D. V shed 2 bases and J shed 0 bases, with 12 bases lying between them. The CDR3 spans 16 residues. The CDR3 nucleotides are TGTGCCAGCAGTTTAATCCTCTCCATTAGCACAGATACGCAGTATTTT. Its protein is CASSLILSISTDTQYF.

The CDR3 nucleotides are TGTGCCAGCAGTGAAGTTCCCCACGAGCAGTACTTC. Amino acids: CASSEVPHEQYF. V is TRBV25-1 and J is TRBJ2-7; D is unclear. This CDR3 spans 12 amino acids. Germline loops: CDR1 MGHDK, CDR2 SYGVNS. The germline V and J ends were trimmed by 2 bases and 5 bases, with 7 bases remaining between them.

The gene calls are TRBV28 and TRBJ2-7, with a weak D call TRBD2 (6 bases). CDR3 length equals 12 residues. V lost 5 bases and J 2 bases, leaving 7 bases between the germline ends. From germline, CDR1 is MDHEN and CDR2 SYDVKM. CDR3 protein: CASSRTTYEQYF. The CDR3 DNA follows: TGTGCCAGCAGTAGGACTACCTACGAGCAGTACTTC.

The chain joins TRBV20-1 to TRBJ2-7; weak D call: TRBD1 (7 bases). Germline V gene data show CDR1 as DFQATT and CDR2 as SNEGSKA (reference sequence). Trimming stripped 6 bases from V and 3 bases from J, with 15 bases between. This CDR3 is built from 13 residues. CDR3 DNA sequence: TGCAGTGCCGGGAGCCGGGACAGCTACGAGCAGTACTTC. Translated: CSAGSRDSYEQYF.

The gene calls are TRBV14 and TRBJ2-7, with D perhaps TRBD1 or TRBD2 (5 bases each). Trimming removed 3 bases from V and 4 bases from J, with 16 bases in between. The CDR3 is 15 residues long. CDR1 is SGHDN, CDR2 FVKESK, per germline. The CDR3, as DNA: TGTGCCAGCAGCCACCACGGGACGATGTCTTACGAGCAGTACTTC. Translated: CASSHHGTMSYEQYF.

The chain is built from TRBV20-1 and TRBJ2-1; tentatively, D is TRBD1 or TRBD2 (6 bases each). Looked up from germline, CDR1 is DFQATT and CDR2 is SNEGSKA (reference sequence). V was cut by 3 bases and J by 5 bases, with 17 bases left in between. CDR3 length equals 15 residues. This CDR3 reads CSASPLRGADNEQFF. The CDR3, as DNA: TGCAGTGCTAGTCCCTTGAGGGGGGCAGACAATGAGCAGTTCTTC.

The rearrangement joins TRBV20-1 to TRBJ1-5, with D perhaps matching TRBD1 (5 bases). The CDR3 is 15 amino acids. Trimming left V 5 bases short and J 3 bases short, with 17 bases between. Per germline, CDR1 DFQATT and CDR2 SNEGSKA (reference sequence). The CDR3 region is CSAEGMTEINQPQHF. DNA of the CDR3: TGCAGTGCTGAGGGTATGACAGAGATCAATCAGCCCCAGCATTTT.

V gene TRBV29-1 combines with J gene TRBJ1-1; TRBD1 matches 9 bases. The CDR3 contains 14 residues. CDR1 and CDR2 from the germline V gene are SQVTM and ANQGSEA. V lost 7 bases, J lost 8 bases, and 14 bases stayed unmatched. The CDR3 sequence: CSAVGGQGRHEAFF. The CDR3 nucleotides read TGCAGCGCTGTGGGCGGACAGGGGCGACACGAAGCTTTCTTT.

The rearrangement uses TRBV7-9 and TRBJ1-2; D gene uncertain. The CDR3 is 15 residues long. Germline values: CDR1 SEHNR, CDR2 FQNEAQ (reference sequence). V dropped 6 bases and J dropped 8 bases, with 22 bases sitting between them. The CDR3: CASSGPMSPQLGYTF. The CDR3 DNA sequence: TGTGCCAGCAGTGGGCCGATGTCCCCACAATTGGGCTACACCTTC. Together with reference TRBV7-9 and TRBJ1-2, the CDR3 gives the full variable domain: DTGVSQNPRHKITKRGQNVTFRCDPISEHNRLYWYRQTLGQGPEFLTYFQNEAQLEKSRLLSDRFSAERPKGSFSTLEIQRTEQGDSAMYLCASSGPMSPQLGYTFGSGTRLTVV.

Worth noting for this clonotype: Likely a read error: the CDR3 ends without its conserved phenylalanine or tryptophan. CDR3 coding DNA: TGCAGCGTTGGGGACAGTGAAGCTTTCGTT. As protein: CSVGDSEAFV. This chain joins TRBV29-1 and TRBJ1-1; the match to TRBD1 covers 7 bases. The germline CDR1 and CDR2 sequences are SQVTM and ANQGSEA. The CDR3 covers 10 residues. V gave up 4 bases and J gave up 7 bases; unmatched junction bases: 0.

The chain recombines TRBV29-1 with TRBJ2-1; D is ambiguous. CDR1 and CDR2 (germline): SQVTM, ANQGSEA. V dropped 3 bases and J dropped 1 base, with 10 bases sitting between them. The CDR3 extends over 14 amino acids. CDR3 in DNA: TGCAGCGTTGAGGACCCATCTTCCTACAATGAGCAGTTCTTC. It encodes CSVEDPSSYNEQFF.

The chain has TRBV13 and TRBJ1-1; TRBD1 might be the D (6 bases). The V end was cut by 5 bases, the J end by 1 base, with 14 bases between. This CDR3 has 15 amino acids. The germline CDR1 and CDR2 sequences are PRHDT and FYEKMQ (reference sequence). The CDR3 nucleotides read TGTGCCAGCAGCCACCTGGGGGGCGGGAACACTGAAGCTTTCTTT. Translating gives CASSHLGGGNTEAFF. The full variable domain, in which reference TRBV13 and TRBJ1-1 provide the parts outside the CDR3, is AAGVIQSPRHLIKEKRETATLKCYPIPRHDTVYWYQQGPGQDPQFLISFYEKMQSDKGSIPDRFSAQQFSDYHSELNMSSLELGDSALYFCASSHLGGGNTEAFFGQGTRLTVV.

This chain joins TRBV18 and TRBJ1-1; D may be TRBD1 (5 bases). V gave up 3 bases and J gave up 4 bases, with 15 bases separating them. CDR3 length equals 15 residues. Germline CDR1 and CDR2: KGHSH and LQKENI. The DNA for the CDR3 is TGTGCCAGCTCACCCCCGAGGCCCCAGGGCACTGAAGCTTTCTTT. This gives the protein CASSPPRPQGTEAFF.

The gene calls are TRBV29-1 and TRBJ2-7, with D hard to call. This CDR3 is 11 amino acids long. Trimming stripped 3 bases from V and 6 bases from J, with 9 bases between. Germline CDR1 SQVTM, CDR2 ANQGSEA. The CDR3 reads CSVERRGEQYF. Here the CDR3 DNA reads TGCAGCGTTGAGAGGCGAGGCGAGCAGTACTTC.

The chain links TRBV29-1 to TRBJ2-5; no definite D call. Germline CDR1 SQVTM, CDR2 ANQGSEA. This CDR3 contains 11 residues. V was cut by 5 bases and J by 7 bases, with 11 bases left in between. The CDR3 nucleotides read TGCAGCGTTTTCTCCAATCCGACCCAGTACTTC. Residues: CSVFSNPTQYF.

The V call is TRBV15, the J call TRBJ2-7; a possible D gene is TRBD2 (5 bases). The CDR3 sequence is 13 residues long. Trimming pared 3 bases from V and 7 bases from J, leaving 13 bases between. The germline CDR1 and CDR2 sequences are LNHNV and YYDKDF (reference sequence). CDR3 in amino acids: CATSSGRSGEQYF. In nucleotides, the CDR3 is TGTGCCACCAGCAGTGGACGGTCGGGAGAGCAGTACTTC.

The chain combines TRBV12-3 or TRBV12-4 with TRBJ2-7; TRBD1 might be the D (5 bases). V lost 0 bases, J lost 2 bases, and 14 bases lay in between. The CDR3 extends over 16 amino acids. This CDR3 reads CASSLALRGRTYEQYF. As DNA, the CDR3 is TGTGCCAGCAGTTTAGCGCTAAGGGGCAGAACCTACGAGCAGTACTTC.

The chain joins TRBV11-2 to TRBJ2-7, with 9 bases fitting TRBD1. Germline CDR1 SGHAT, CDR2 FQNNGV. Unmatched junction bases numbered 22, after V lost 10 bases and J lost 6 bases. The CDR3 loop spans 17 amino acids. The CDR3 reads CATAGQGIRRDGREQYF. The DNA of the CDR3 is TGTGCCACCGCTGGACAGGGGATACGGCGGGACGGTCGCGAGCAGTACTTC.